The rows below give T cell receptor beta chains drawn from one sample of a study of T cell responses to AZD1222 COVID-19 vaccine. Repertoires were generated with immunoSEQ multiplex PCR, while TCRdb's copy carries only in-frame clones and drops some. In the table there are tens of thousands of clones, 89% of which are singletons. This specimen consisted of peripheral blood, obtained 28 days after the second AZD1222 dose. Receptor source: an adult who received the AZD1222 COVID-19 vaccine. The CDR3 runs from the conserved cysteine through the conserved F or W. Fields, in order: J gene, D gene, V gene, clone size, CDR3 DNA, CDR3 protein. D genes are given only for firm matches. The size entry is marked missing in some rows and otherwise reads once, few, many or a size class.

>TRBJ1-1|NA|TRBV13|once
TGTGCCAGCAGCTTGGAGGGGATGAACACTGAAGCTTTCTTT
CASSLEGMNTEAFF
>TRBJ2-1|TRBD1|TRBV6-5|NA
TGTGCCAGCAGTTTCAGAGACAGGGGAAATGAGCAGTTCTTC
CASSFRDRGNEQFF
>TRBJ1-2|TRBD1|TRBV29-1|NA
TGCAGCGTTGGGTCGACAGGGGCCTATGGCTACACCTTC
CSVGSTGAYGYTF
>TRBJ2-3|TRBD2|TRBV5-6|NA
TGTGCCAGCAGCTTGGGGACTAGCGGGAGAGGTGCAGATACGCAGTATTTT
CASSLGTSGRGADTQYF
>TRBJ1-2|NA|TRBV7-2|NA
TGTGCCAGCAGCTCCCGCGCCGCCTATGGCTACACCTTC
CASSSRAAYGYTF
>TRBJ2-7|NA|TRBV28|NA
TGTGCCAGCAGTTTACTGGGGGCCCGCTACGAGCAGTACTTC
CASSLLGARYEQYF
>TRBJ2-2|TRBD1|TRBV6-4|NA
TGTGCCAGCAGCGAGGGACAGCCAAGGGGGCGTATAAACACCGGGGAGCTGTTTTTT
CASSEGQPRGRINTGELFF
>TRBJ1-1|NA|TRBV5-6|NA
TGTGCCAGCAGCTTGGGAATAGGGAGTGAAACTGAAGCTTTCTTT
CASSLGIGSETEAFF
>TRBJ2-5|NA|TRBV7-2|NA
TGTGCCAGCAGCTTAGGGCTAGCCGGAGAGACCCAGTACTTC
CASSLGLAGETQYF
>TRBJ2-7|TRBD1|TRBV19|NA
TGTGCCAGTAGTCAGGACAGGGCCACCTACGAGCAGTACTTC
CASSQDRATYEQYF
>TRBJ1-1|TRBD1|TRBV4-3|once
TGCGCCAGCAGCGGACAGGGGTTGATGAACACTGAAGCTTTCTTT
CASSGQGLMNTEAFF
>TRBJ2-3|NA|TRBV4-2|NA
TGTGCCAGCAGCCCCCATCTTAGCGGCACAGATACGCAGTATTTT
CASSPHLSGTDTQYF
>TRBJ2-2|NA|TRBV19|NA
TGTGCCAGTAGTTGGGGGAGGAGCGGGGAGCTGTTTTTT
CASSWGRSGELFF
>TRBJ1-2|NA|TRBV10-3|NA
TGTGCCATCAGTGAGGCCAGCATTATCTATGGCTACACCTTC
CAISEASIIYGYTF
>TRBJ1-5|NA|TRBV20-1|NA
TGCAGTGCTAGTTGGGAAAATCAGCCCCAGCATTTT
CSASWENQPQHF
>TRBJ1-5|NA|TRBV5-5|NA
TGTGCCAGCAGCTTGGGGAGCGATCAGCCCCAGCATTTT
CASSLGSDQPQHF
>TRBJ2-1|TRBD1|TRBV14|NA
TGTGCCAGCAGCTACGGACAGGGGGTTAGTGAGCAGTTCTTC
CASSYGQGVSEQFF
>TRBJ2-1|NA|TRBV10-2|NA
TGCGCCAGCTCGAAGAGTCGCAATGAGCAGTTCTTC
CASSKSRNEQFF
>TRBJ1-2|NA|TRBV1|NA
TGCACCAGCAGCACCCGGACAGGGGCCCATGGCTACACCTTC
CTSSTRTGAHGYTF
>TRBJ2-7|TRBD1|TRBV11-3|few
TGTGCCAGCAGCTTAGGACAGGGGATCGACGAGCAGTACTTC
CASSLGQGIDEQYF
>TRBJ1-4|NA|TRBV6-5|NA
TGTGCCAGCAGTTCCCAGACAGGATCTAATGAAAAACTGTTTTTT
CASSSQTGSNEKLFF
>TRBJ1-5|NA|TRBV9|NA
TGTGCCAGCAGCGTAGATTCCAGCTATCAGCCCCAGCATTTT
CASSVDSSYQPQHF
>TRBJ2-1|TRBD1|TRBV27|NA
TGTGCCAGCAGTTTAACTGGGACAGGGTTTTCCTACAATGAGCAGTTCTTC
CASSLTGTGFSYNEQFF
>TRBJ1-1|TRBD1|TRBV27|NA
TGTGCCAGCAGTTGGCGGACAGGGGGACCGAACACTGAAGCTTTCTTT
CASSWRTGGPNTEAFF
>TRBJ1-1|NA|TRBV3-1/TRBV3-2|NA
TGTGCCAGCAGCCAAGAGGCAACTAACACTGAAGCTTTCTTT
CASSQEATNTEAFF
>TRBJ2-5|NA|TRBV14|NA
TGTGCCAGCAGCCAAGACCTCCAAGAGACCCAGTACTTC
CASSQDLQETQYF
>TRBJ2-1|NA|TRBV27|NA
TGTGCCAGCAGCACCATCCCTACGGATTACAATGAGCAGTTCTTC
CASSTIPTDYNEQFF
>TRBJ1-1|NA|TRBV6-6|NA
TGTGCCAGCAGTTCCAGACAGGACGATACTGAAGCTTTCTTT
CASSSRQDDTEAFF
>TRBJ1-5|TRBD1|TRBV19|NA
TGTGCCAGTAGTATCGCCAGGGGGCGCAATCAGCCCCAGCATTTT
CASSIARGRNQPQHF
>TRBJ1-2|TRBD1|TRBV3-1/TRBV3-2|once
TGTGCCAGCAGCCCCGGACAGGATACCTATGGCTACACCTTC
CASSPGQDTYGYTF
>TRBJ2-7|TRBD2|TRBV18|once
TGTGCCAGCTCACCACCGCGGGGGAAGGGTGTATACGAGCAGTACTTC
CASSPPRGKGVYEQYF
>TRBJ1-2|TRBD1|TRBV30|NA
TGTGCCTGGAGTGTTCAGACAGGGGGCGCCGGCTACACCTTC
CAWSVQTGGAGYTF
>TRBJ1-3|NA|TRBV5-1|NA
TGCGCCAGCAGCGAAGACAACTCTGGAAACACCATATATTTT
CASSEDNSGNTIYF
>TRBJ1-5|NA|TRBV19|NA
TGTGCCAGATCCTACTACAGGGACTATGGGAGCAATCAGCCCCAGCATTTT
CARSYYRDYGSNQPQHF
>TRBJ1-5|NA|TRBV28|NA
TGTGCCAGCAGTTTACCGGGGGACACTCAGCCCCAGCATTTT
CASSLPGDTQPQHF
>TRBJ2-3|TRBD2|TRBV13|NA
TGTGCCAGCAGCTTAGTCGTTGGGACTAGCGGGACTTCTAGCACAGATACGCAGTATTTT
CASSLVVGTSGTSSTDTQYF